The 27 T cell receptor beta chains given below trace back to one sample, sequenced in a study of cytomegalovirus exposure and HLA in healthy donors (dated by TCRdb to the late 2010s). Receptors were amplified or captured by the immunoSEQ multiplex PCR assay. A mixture of 60 forward primers for TCR Vbeta segments and 13 reverse primers for TCR Jbeta segments was used in the multiplex PCR. Drawn from immuneACCESS, this table holds only the in-frame rearrangements with V and J called that TCRdb kept. Clones are partly lost; checked studies trace under half to an unresolved V gene and leave the rest unexplained. In this sample the table shows 90,000 to 150,000 clones, about 8.6% of which occur a single time. The top ten clonotypes cover around 6.1% of the sample. Source material: PBMCs. The receptors originated from a woman aged 40 to 50 in good health and CMV-seropositive.

This clone was detected only a few times. This chain uses TRBV27 with TRBJ1-5; D remains ambiguous. Germline CDR1 and CDR2: MNHEY and SMNVEV (reference sequence). Trimming took off 4 bases at V and 0 bases at J, with 10 bases between the two ends. This CDR3 is 15 amino acids long. The CDR3 coding sequence is TGTGCCAGCAGTTATTCGGTGCATAGCAATCAGCCCCAGCATTTT. Its translation is CASSYSVHSNQPQHF.

V and J are TRBV30 and TRBJ1-1, with D perhaps TRBD1 (5 bases). Germline CDR1 GTSNPN, CDR2 SVGIG (reference sequence). Trimming took 3 bases from V and 4 from J, leaving 15 bases between them. The CDR3 extends over 14 amino acids. The CDR3 region is CAWSPKGRPTEAFF. The CDR3 DNA is TGTGCCTGGAGCCCTAAGGGGCGCCCCACTGAAGCTTTCTTT.

This sequence joins TRBV14 and TRBJ1-2; 7 bases fit TRBD1. This CDR3 region has 17 residues. The J segment lost 5 bases and the V segment lost 4 bases, leaving 16 bases of the junction unmatched. Germline V gene lookup returns CDR1 SGHDN and CDR2 FVKESK. CDR3 amino acids: CASSPPIKRGRDYGYTF. The CDR3 coding sequence is TGTGCCAGCAGCCCTCCGATAAAAAGGGGGCGCGATTATGGCTACACCTTC.

In this sample, this clone turned up a few times. The chain couples TRBV27 to TRBJ2-7, with TRBD2 identical over 9 bases. This CDR3 has 15 residues. Unmatched junction bases numbered 9, after V lost 8 bases and J lost 1 base. Germline loops: CDR1 MNHEY, CDR2 SMNVEV (reference sequence). CDR3 region: CASSTLAGASYEQYF. DNA for the CDR3: TGTGCCAGCTCGACGTTAGCGGGGGCATCCTACGAGCAGTACTTC.

This clone came up a few times. The J gene is TRBJ1-4, the V gene TRBV5-5, with D possibly matching TRBD1 (6 bases). V shed 5 bases and J shed 4 bases, with 12 bases lying between them. The CDR3 contains 14 residues. In germline, CDR1 is SGHKS, CDR2 YYEKEE (reference sequence). The DNA for the CDR3 is TGTGCCAGCAGTTCCGGGACAAGTAATGAAAAACTGTTTTTT. Translated: CASSSGTSNEKLFF.

This rearrangement joins TRBV18 to TRBJ1-3, with D unresolved. From germline, CDR1 is KGHSH and CDR2 LQKENI. V shed 2 bases and J shed 0 bases, with 11 bases lying between them. The CDR3 contains 16 residues. CDR3 amino acids: CASSPEAVTSGNTIYF. As DNA, the CDR3 is TGTGCCAGCTCACCAGAGGCGGTTACCTCTGGAAACACCATATATTTT.

The chain employs TRBV11-2 and TRBJ1-2; TRBD1 matches at 7 bases. V lost 4 bases to trimming and J lost 5 bases; unmatched junction nucleotides: 10. Germline-derived CDR1 and CDR2 are SGHAT and FQNNGV. The CDR3 covers 15 residues. The CDR3 coding sequence is TGTGCCAGCAGCTCGGGACAGCTGTCTAGGTATGGCTACACCTTC. Its protein product is CASSSGQLSRYGYTF.

This clone occurred once. The V call is TRBV5-6, the J call TRBJ2-3; the D gene is possibly TRBD2 (6 bases). Germline loops: CDR1 SGHDT, CDR2 YYEEEE. The V end lost 4 bases, the J end lost 0 bases, and 9 bases lay between the germline ends. The length of the CDR3 is 14 residues. CDR3 sequence: CASSPTRSTDTQYF. The DNA for the CDR3 is TGTGCCAGCAGCCCGACTAGGAGCACAGATACGCAGTATTTT.

This clone came up a few times. The CDR3 DNA is TGCGCCAGCAGCGTAACAGGGGGGGAGGAAGAGACCCAGTACTTC. Translation gives CASSVTGGEEETQYF. The chain couples TRBV5-1 to TRBJ2-5; weak D call: TRBD1 (8 bases). The germline V gene has CDR1 SGHRS and CDR2 YFSETQ. CDR3 length: 15 residues. V lost 4 bases and J 3 bases, leaving 16 bases between the germline ends.

Only a few counts were recorded for this clone. CDR3 in DNA: TGTGCCAGCAGCCCCGGTATTTCTCTTCAGCCCCAGCATTTT. This gives the protein CASSPGISLQPQHF. V is TRBV16 and J is TRBJ1-5, with no clear D. CDR1 is KGHSY, CDR2 FQNENV, per germline. This CDR3 is 14 amino acids long. The V end was cut by 4 bases, the J end by 6 bases, with 13 bases between. Based on the CDR3 plus reference TRBV16 and TRBJ1-5, the full variable domain is GEEVAQTPKHLVRGEGQKAKLYCAPIKGHSYVFWYQQVLKNEFKFLISFQNENVFDETGMPKERFSAKCLPNSPCSLEIQATKLEDSAVYFCASSPGISLQPQHFGDGTRLSIL.

This clone was detected only a few times. The chain is built from TRBV30 and TRBJ1-3; no firm D call. From germline, CDR1 is GTSNPN and CDR2 SVGIG (reference sequence). The CDR3 has 15 residues. The V end lost 0 bases, the J end lost 0 bases, and 9 bases lay between the germline ends. The CDR3 DNA follows: TGTGCCTGGAGTGTAGGAGGGCCCTCTGGAAACACCATATATTTT. This translates into CAWSVGGPSGNTIYF.

For this clone: At one of its ends the junction is not consistent with the germline gene, which may arise from a read error. The chain uses TRBV6-1 and TRBJ2-2; 7 bases match TRBD1. There are 17 residues in the CDR3. Germline V gene data show CDR1 as MNHNS and CDR2 as SASEGT. The CDR3 region has the DNA TGTGCCAGCAGTGAGCGTGTGGAGGACAGGTCGACCGGGGCGCTGTTTTTT. Translating gives CASSERVEDRSTGALFF.

This clone was seen a few times. The V gene is TRBV28, the J gene TRBJ1-1, with 10 bases matching TRBD1. J was trimmed by 5 bases and V by 4 bases; bases with no gene match: 7. Per germline, CDR1 MDHEN and CDR2 SYDVKM. The CDR3 runs 15 residues. CDR3 loop: CASSSRTGGSTEAFF. The DNA of the CDR3 is TGTGCCAGCAGTTCCAGGACAGGGGGAAGTACTGAAGCTTTCTTT.

This clone has only a few counts. The chain is built from TRBV7-2 and TRBJ1-6; a weak D match, TRBD1 (6 bases). Germline V gene sequence: CDR1 SGHTA, CDR2 FQGNSA. V was trimmed by 4 bases and J by 7 bases, leaving 14 bases between them. The CDR3 has 15 amino acids. CDR3 region: CASSSGQNINSPLHF. Written as DNA, the CDR3 is TGTGCCAGCAGCTCCGGACAGAATATCAATTCACCCCTCCACTTT.

The J gene is TRBJ1-1, the V gene TRBV6-1, with D perhaps TRBD1 (6 bases). This CDR3 contains 14 residues. Germline CDR1 and CDR2: MNHNS and SASEGT. V was clipped by 3 bases and J by 5 bases, with 13 bases between them. The CDR3 nucleotides are TGTGCCAGCAGTGAGTTCCCAGGGGCGACTGAAGCTTTCTTT. Translation gives CASSEFPGATEAFF.

This clone was observed a handful of times. The CDR3 is CASKRERGAYEQYF. The CDR3 DNA reads TGTGCCAGTAAGCGCGAGCGGGGGGCCTACGAGCAGTACTTC. V is TRBV19 and J is TRBJ2-7; 9 bases are shared with TRBD2. The germline CDR1 and CDR2 sequences are LNHDA and SQIVND (reference sequence). The CDR3 has 14 residues. Trimming at V came to 7 bases and at J to 2 bases, leaving 6 bases not matched to a gene.

This clone was picked up a small number of times. The CDR3: CASSDRGNSGNTIYF. CDR3 nucleotide sequence: TGTGCCAGCAGCGACAGGGGAAACAGTGGAAACACCATATATTTT. The chain uses TRBV11-3 and TRBJ1-3; 8 positions agree with TRBD1. V lost 5 bases, J lost 3 bases, and 6 bases stayed unmatched. From germline, CDR1 is SGHNT and CDR2 YENEEA. This CDR3 spans 15 amino acids.

This sequence joins TRBV29-1 and TRBJ2-1, with D perhaps matching TRBD1 (5 bases). Germline V gives CDR1 SQVTM, CDR2 ANQGSEA. The CDR3 loop spans 11 amino acids. Trimming took 6 bases from V and 9 from J, leaving 12 bases between them. The CDR3 loop reads CSVQASAEQFF. CDR3 DNA: TGCAGCGTACAGGCCTCTGCTGAGCAGTTCTTC.

The CDR3 region is CASTKGVAPLHF. Here the CDR3 DNA reads TGTGCCAGCACAAAGGGGGTTGCCCCCCTCCACTTT. J is TRBJ1-6 and V is TRBV6-5, with D maybe TRBD1 (6 bases). Deletions cut 7 bases from V and 13 bases from J, with 14 bases between. The CDR3 loop spans 12 amino acids. Germline V gene lookup returns CDR1 MNHEY and CDR2 SVGAGI.

This rearrangement joins TRBV7-2 to TRBJ2-1, with 8 nucleotides matching TRBD2. V gave up 5 bases and J gave up 4 bases; unmatched junction bases: 10. This CDR3 spans 16 amino acids. Germline V gives CDR1 SGHTA, CDR2 FQGNSA. CDR3 loop: CASSPVSLAEYNEQFF. The CDR3 coding sequence is TGTGCCAGCAGCCCCGTGTCACTAGCGGAATACAATGAGCAGTTCTTC.

J is TRBJ1-5 and V is TRBV5-1, with TRBD1 matching over 11 bases. The CDR3 loop spans 16 amino acids. V dropped 4 bases and J dropped 2; count of bases not matched to a gene: 5. CDR1 and CDR2 from the germline V gene are SGHRS and YFSETQ. The CDR3 region is CASSPGQGAGNQPQHF. The CDR3 nucleotides read TGCGCCAGCAGCCCCGGACAGGGGGCGGGCAATCAGCCCCAGCATTTT.

CDR3 residues: CASSLNQGTEAFF. In DNA, the CDR3 is TGTGCCAGCAGTTTAAATCAGGGCACTGAAGCTTTCTTT. The V and J genes are TRBV27 and TRBJ1-1, with D possibly TRBD1 on 5 matching bases. The CDR3 is made up of 13 amino acids. The V gene's germline CDR1 is MNHEY and CDR2 SMNVEV (reference sequence). The V end was cut by 2 bases, the J end by 4 bases, with 8 bases between.

The J gene is TRBJ1-2, the V gene TRBV19, with 8 bases that match TRBD1. V was pared by 6 bases and J by 2 bases, with 8 bases of the junction left unmatched. This CDR3 comprises 15 residues. The germline CDR1 and CDR2 sequences are LNHDA and SQIVND (reference sequence). CDR3 nucleotides: TGTGCCAGTAGCCCACCGACAGGGGTAAACTATGGCTACACCTTC. Translating gives CASSPPTGVNYGYTF.

The table lists this clone with a few counts. J is TRBJ1-2 and V is TRBV9; D gene ambiguous. CDR3 length equals 11 residues. Trimming took 7 bases from V and 3 from J, leaving 7 bases between them. Germline V gene lookup returns CDR1 SGDLS and CDR2 YYNGEE. This chain's CDR3 is CASRGDYGYTF. CDR3 coding DNA: TGTGCCAGCCGAGGCGACTATGGCTACACCTTC.

This chain connects TRBV18 to TRBJ1-5; 8 bases align to TRBD1. CDR1 is KGHSH, CDR2 LQKENI, per germline. J gave up 3 bases and V 4 bases, and 5 bases lay outside the gene matches. The CDR3 extends over 15 amino acids. The chain's CDR3 is CASSLSDRDNQPQHF. In DNA, the CDR3 is TGTGCCAGCTCACTTTCGGACAGGGACAATCAGCCCCAGCATTTT.

The chain uses TRBV6-6 and TRBJ1-1; unclear D gene. The CDR3 is 14 residues long. Germline CDR1 is MNHNY and CDR2 is SVGAGI (reference sequence). V was trimmed by 5 bases and J by 3 bases, leaving 13 bases between them. CDR3 amino acids: CASSLASGYTEAFF. The CDR3 DNA is TGTGCCAGCAGTCTCGCTAGTGGGTACACTGAAGCTTTCTTT.

This clone turned up a few times. The chain has TRBV5-4 and TRBJ2-7; perhaps TRBD2 as D (6 bases). Germline V gene lookup returns CDR1 SGHNT and CDR2 YYREEE (reference sequence). Deletions cut 4 bases from V and 2 bases from J, with 13 bases between. This CDR3 is 14 amino acids long. CDR3 bases: TGTGCCAGCAGCCTCCGGGACTCCCCCTACGAGCAGTACTTC. This encodes CASSLRDSPYEQYF.